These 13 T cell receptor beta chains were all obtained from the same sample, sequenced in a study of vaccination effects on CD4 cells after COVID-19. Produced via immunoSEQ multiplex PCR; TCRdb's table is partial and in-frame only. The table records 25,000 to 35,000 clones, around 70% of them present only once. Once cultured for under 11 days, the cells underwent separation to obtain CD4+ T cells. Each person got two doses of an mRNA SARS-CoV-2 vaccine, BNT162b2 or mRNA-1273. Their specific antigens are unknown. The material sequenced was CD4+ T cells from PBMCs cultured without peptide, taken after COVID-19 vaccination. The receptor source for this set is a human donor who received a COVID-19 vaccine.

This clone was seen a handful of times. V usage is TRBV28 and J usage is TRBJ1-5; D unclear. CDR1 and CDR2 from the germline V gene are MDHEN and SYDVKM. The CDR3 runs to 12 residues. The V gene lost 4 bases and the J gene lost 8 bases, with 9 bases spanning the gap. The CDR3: CASSSRSKPQHF. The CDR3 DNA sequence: TGTGCCAGCAGTTCCCGGAGTAAGCCCCAGCATTTT. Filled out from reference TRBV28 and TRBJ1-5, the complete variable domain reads DVKVTQSSRYLVKRTGEKVFLECVQDMDHENMFWYRQDPGLGLRLIYFSYDVKMKEKGDIPEGYSVSREKKERFSLILESASTNQTSMYLCASSSRSKPQHFGDGTRLSIL.

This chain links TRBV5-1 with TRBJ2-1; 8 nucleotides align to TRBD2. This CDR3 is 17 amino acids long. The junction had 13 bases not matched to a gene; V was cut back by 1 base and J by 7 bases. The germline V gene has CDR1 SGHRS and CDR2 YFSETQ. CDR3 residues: CASSLMYSGARGNEQFF. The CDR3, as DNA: TGCGCCAGCAGCTTGATGTATAGCGGGGCCCGGGGGAATGAGCAGTTCTTC.

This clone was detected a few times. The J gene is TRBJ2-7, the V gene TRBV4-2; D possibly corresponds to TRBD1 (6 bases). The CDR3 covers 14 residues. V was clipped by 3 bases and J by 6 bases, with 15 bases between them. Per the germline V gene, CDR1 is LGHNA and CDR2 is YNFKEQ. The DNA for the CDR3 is TGTGCCAGCAGCCAGCGGGCTCAACAGGGCGAGCAGTACTTC. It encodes CASSQRAQQGEQYF.

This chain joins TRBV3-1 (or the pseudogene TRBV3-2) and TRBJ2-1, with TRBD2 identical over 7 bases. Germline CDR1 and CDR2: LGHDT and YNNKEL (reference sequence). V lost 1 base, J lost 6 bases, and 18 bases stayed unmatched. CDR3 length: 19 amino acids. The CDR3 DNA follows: TGTGCCAGCAGCCAAGTTTCTTCCTTAGCGGGCGGGCCCCTCAATGAGCAGTTCTTC. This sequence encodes CASSQVSSLAGGPLNEQFF.

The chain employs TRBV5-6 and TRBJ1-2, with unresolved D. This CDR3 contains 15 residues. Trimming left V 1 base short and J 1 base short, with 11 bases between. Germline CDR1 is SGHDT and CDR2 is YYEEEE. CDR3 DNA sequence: TGTGCCAGCAGCTTGAAAACACCATATAACTATGGCTACACCTTC. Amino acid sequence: CASSLKTPYNYGYTF.

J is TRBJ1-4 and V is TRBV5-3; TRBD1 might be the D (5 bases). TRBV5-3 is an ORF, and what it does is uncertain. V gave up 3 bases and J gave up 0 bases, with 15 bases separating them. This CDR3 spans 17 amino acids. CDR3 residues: CARSCPGRRATNEKLFF. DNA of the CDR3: TGTGCCAGAAGCTGCCCGGGACGGAGAGCAACTAATGAAAAACTGTTTTTT.

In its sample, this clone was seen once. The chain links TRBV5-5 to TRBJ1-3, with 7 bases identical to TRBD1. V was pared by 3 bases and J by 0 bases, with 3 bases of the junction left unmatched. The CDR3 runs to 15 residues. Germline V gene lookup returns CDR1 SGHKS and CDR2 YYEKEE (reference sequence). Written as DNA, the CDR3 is TGTGCCAGCAGCTCGGAGGGGGCCTCTGGAAACACCATATATTTT. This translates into CASSSEGASGNTIYF.

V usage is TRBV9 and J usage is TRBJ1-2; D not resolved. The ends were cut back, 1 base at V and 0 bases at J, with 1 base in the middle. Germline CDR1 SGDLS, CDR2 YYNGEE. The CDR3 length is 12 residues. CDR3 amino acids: CASSVTNYGYTF. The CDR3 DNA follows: TGTGCCAGCAGCGTAACTAACTATGGCTACACCTTC.

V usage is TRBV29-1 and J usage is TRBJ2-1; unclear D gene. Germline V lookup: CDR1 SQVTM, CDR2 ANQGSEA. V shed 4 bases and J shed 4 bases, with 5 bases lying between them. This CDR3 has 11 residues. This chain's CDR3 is CSVALYNEQFF. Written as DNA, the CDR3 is TGCAGCGTTGCGTTGTACAATGAGCAGTTCTTC.

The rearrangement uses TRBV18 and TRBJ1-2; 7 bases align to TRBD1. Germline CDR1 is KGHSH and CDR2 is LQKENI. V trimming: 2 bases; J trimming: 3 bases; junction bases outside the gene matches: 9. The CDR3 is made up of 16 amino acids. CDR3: CASSPTGQRVHYGYTF. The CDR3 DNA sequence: TGTGCCAGCTCACCAACGGGACAGAGAGTCCACTATGGCTACACCTTC.

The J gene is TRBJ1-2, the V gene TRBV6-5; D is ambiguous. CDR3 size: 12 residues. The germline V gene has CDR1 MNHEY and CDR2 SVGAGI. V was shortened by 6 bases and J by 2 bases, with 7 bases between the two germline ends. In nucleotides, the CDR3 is TGTGCCAGCAGAAACCCCAACTATGGCTACACCTTC. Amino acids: CASRNPNYGYTF.

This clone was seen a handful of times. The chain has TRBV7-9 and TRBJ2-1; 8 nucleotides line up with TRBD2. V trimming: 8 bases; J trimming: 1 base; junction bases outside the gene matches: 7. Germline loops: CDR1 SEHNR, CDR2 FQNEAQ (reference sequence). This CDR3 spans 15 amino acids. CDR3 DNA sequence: TGTGCCAGCGCGTCTCGGGGGGGATCCTACAATGAGCAGTTCTTC. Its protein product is CASASRGGSYNEQFF.

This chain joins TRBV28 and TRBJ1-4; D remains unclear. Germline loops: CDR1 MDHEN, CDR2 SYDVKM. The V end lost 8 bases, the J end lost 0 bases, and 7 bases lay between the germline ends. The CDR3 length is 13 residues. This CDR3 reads CASGDATNEKLFF. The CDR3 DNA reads TGTGCCAGCGGGGATGCAACTAATGAAAAACTGTTTTTT. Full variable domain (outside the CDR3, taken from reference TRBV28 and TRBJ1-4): DVKVTQSSRYLVKRTGEKVFLECVQDMDHENMFWYRQDPGLGLRLIYFSYDVKMKEKGDIPEGYSVSREKKERFSLILESASTNQTSMYLCASGDATNEKLFFGSGTQLSVL.